The 20 T cell receptor beta chains presented below share a single source sample, sequenced in a study of blood T cells in healthy people across ages. A second PCR of about 6 to 12 cycles used a sample-barcoded 5' primer and a J-beta primer mix. Via MiXCR, TCRdb re-called the 5' RACE reads, giving one row per CDR3 protein. This table has 780,000 or so distinct CDR3 sequences, 45% to 70% appearing once. Input material: blood. The receptors come from a man aged 40-55 years in good health.

This clonotype was picked up one time. V and J are TRBV7-8 and TRBJ2-1; 9 bases line up with TRBD1. This CDR3 has 13 residues. Trimming removed 4 bases from V and 9 bases from J; junction bases left unmatched: 4. Per germline, CDR1 SGHVS and CDR2 FQNEAQ. The CDR3 reads CASSSGQGSEQFF. The CDR3 DNA follows: TGTGCCAGCAGCTCGGGACAGGGCAGTGAGCAGTTCTTC.

In this sample, this clonotype turned up a few times. V gene TRBV27 combines with J gene TRBJ1-1; TRBD1 matches 8 bases. The J segment lost 11 bases and the V segment lost 6 bases, leaving 8 bases of the junction unmatched. The CDR3 is 12 amino acids. Germline V CDR1 and CDR2: MNHEY, SMNVEV (reference sequence). CDR3 coding DNA: TGTGCCAGCAGCCCCTTACAGGGGGAGGCTTTCTTT. Encoded protein: CASSPLQGEAFF.

This chain links TRBV7-9 with TRBJ2-5; 12 nucleotides line up with TRBD2. The CDR3 contains 19 residues. CDR1 and CDR2 (germline): SEHNR, FQNEAQ (reference sequence). Trimming took 2 bases from V and 2 from J; bases not matched to a gene: 12. The CDR3 DNA follows: TGTGCCAGCAGCTTACGTCCAACCACTAGCGGGGGGCGACAAGAGACCCAGTACTTC. It translates to CASSLRPTTSGGRQETQYF.

This clonotype was observed a handful of times. The CDR3 sequence: CASSPTDSYFYEQYF. The CDR3 coding sequence is TGTGCCAGCTCACCAACCGACAGTTATTTTTACGAGCAGTACTTC. V and J are TRBV18 and TRBJ2-4; TRBD1 might be the D (5 bases). Judging by the DNA end, TRBJ2-7 fits better; the J call may be wrong. The germline V gene has CDR1 KGHSH and CDR2 LQKENI. The length of the CDR3 is 15 residues.

This clonotype was observed once. This sequence joins TRBV12-3 or TRBV12-4 and TRBJ2-1, with D unresolved. Trimming pared 4 bases from V and 3 bases from J, leaving 16 bases between. CDR3 length: 16 amino acids. The CDR3 region has the DNA TGTGCCAGCAGTTCGTCACGCATTAGTCTCTACAATGAGCAGTTCTTC. This translates into CASSSSRISLYNEQFF.

The CDR3 is CASSSPRDRDGYTF. CDR3 bases: TGTGCCAGCAGCTCGCCCAGGGACAGGGACGGCTACACCTTC. The J gene is TRBJ1-2, the V gene TRBV5-4; 9 positions agree with TRBD1. The germline CDR1 and CDR2 sequences are SGHNT and YYREEE (reference sequence). V dropped 3 bases and J dropped 8; count of bases not matched to a gene: 8. The CDR3 totals 14 residues.

The chain links TRBV2 to TRBJ2-5; possibly TRBD2 for D (5 bases). Between the trimmed V and J ends, which lost 3 bases and 4 bases, there was a span of 9 bases. Germline CDR1 SNHLY, CDR2 FYNNEI. This CDR3 contains 13 residues. This CDR3 reads CASSDSAGETQYF. The CDR3 bases are TGTGCCAGCAGTGATAGCGCAGGAGAGACCCAGTACTTC. Full variable domain (missing parts from reference TRBV2 and TRBJ2-5): EPEVTQTPSHQVTQMGQEVILRCVPISNHLYFYWYRQILGQKVEFLVSFYNNEISEKSEIFDDQFSVERPDGSNFTLKIRSTKLEDSAMYFCASSDSAGETQYFGPGTRLLVL.

The genes are TRBV20-1 and TRBJ2-5; 8 nucleotides agree with TRBD1. The germline V gene has CDR1 DFQATT and CDR2 SNEGSKA (reference sequence). V was pared by 3 bases and J by 2 bases, with 8 bases of the junction left unmatched. CDR3 length equals 15 residues. This chain's CDR3 is CSASGDRGSQETQYF. CDR3 sequence (DNA): TGCAGTGCTAGTGGAGACAGGGGCAGTCAAGAGACCCAGTACTTC.

The chain couples TRBV7-3 to TRBJ2-1; D perhaps matches TRBD2 (5 bases). Between the trimmed V and J ends, which lost 6 bases and 2 bases, there was a span of 14 bases. The CDR3 spans 15 residues. Germline CDR1 and CDR2: SGHTA and FQGTGA. The CDR3 region is CASRREKVPYNEQFF. For the CDR3, the DNA is TGTGCCAGCAGGAGGGAGAAAGTCCCCTACAATGAGCAGTTCTTC.

The chain carries TRBV21-1 and TRBJ1-1. TRBV21-1 is given as a pseudogene. The CDR3 is 14 residues long. CDR3 nucleotides: TGTGCCAGCAGCCAACCGGACCTAAACACTGAAGCTTTCTTT. It specifies CASSQPDLNTEAFF.

The gene calls are TRBV12-3 or TRBV12-4 and TRBJ1-6; D gene ambiguous. There are 15 residues in the CDR3. The ends were cut back, 6 bases at V and 7 bases at J, with 16 bases in the middle. The CDR3 nucleotides read TGTGCCAGCAGCCAACTCGAGACGGACAATTCACCCCTCCACTTT. Translating it yields CASSQLETDNSPLHF.

The chain recombines TRBV9 with TRBJ1-4; maybe TRBD1 (5 bases). The CDR3 contains 15 residues. V lost 0 bases and J 7 bases, leaving 13 bases between the germline ends. The germline CDR1 and CDR2 sequences are SGDLS and YYNGEE. The CDR3 here is CASSVAWGASEKLFF. CDR3 nucleotide sequence: TGTGCCAGCAGCGTAGCATGGGGCGCGAGTGAAAAACTGTTTTTT.

This clonotype has just a few counts. The chain recombines TRBV20-1 with TRBJ2-1, with a possible D match to TRBD2 (6 bases). The CDR3 is 15 residues long. Trimming left V 3 bases short and J 6 bases short, with 18 bases between. Germline assignment: CDR1 DFQATT and CDR2 SNEGSKA (reference sequence). Here the CDR3 reads CSASLAGGWVNEQFF. As DNA, the CDR3 is TGCAGTGCTAGTTTGGCCGGGGGATGGGTCAATGAGCAGTTCTTC.

The rearrangement links TRBV7-3 to TRBJ1-1; D gene uncertain. CDR1 is SGHTA, CDR2 FQGTGA, per germline. Trimming pared 5 bases from V and 5 bases from J, leaving 21 bases between. This CDR3 has 16 residues. CDR3: CASSPDPSGFGTEAFF. CDR3 in DNA: TGTGCCAGCAGCCCCGACCCGTCGGGGTTTGGGACTGAAGCTTTCTTT.

This clonotype came up a few times. The J gene is TRBJ1-2, the V gene TRBV20-1; 8 bases are a match to TRBD1. The J segment lost 6 bases and the V segment lost 5 bases, leaving 5 bases of the junction unmatched. CDR1 and CDR2 (germline): DFQATT, SNEGSKA (reference sequence). This CDR3 is built from 12 residues. CDR3 bases: TGCAGTGCTTACACAGGGGGTAATGGCTACACCTTC. It encodes CSAYTGGNGYTF.

This clonotype was detected a few times. V gene TRBV29-1 combines with J gene TRBJ2-5, with D unresolved. CDR1 and CDR2 (germline): SQVTM, ANQGSEA. With 4 bases removed from V and 5 bases from J, the gap between germline ends came to 11 bases. The CDR3 covers 12 residues. CDR3 sequence (DNA): TGCAGCGTTGGGGCGGACCGGGAGACCCAGTACTTC. Encoded protein: CSVGADRETQYF.

The rearrangement joins TRBV3-1 to TRBJ2-5, with no clear D. Germline CDR1 is LGHDT and CDR2 is YNNKEL (reference sequence). V lost 6 bases to trimming and J lost 5 bases, with 22 bases between them. There are 16 residues in the CDR3. The CDR3 here is CASRQSRLLSMETQYF. As DNA, the CDR3 is TGTGCCAGCAGGCAAAGCCGCCTCCTAAGTATGGAGACCCAGTACTTC.

This chain connects TRBV6-2 or TRBV6-3 to TRBJ2-2; D is uncertain. The CDR3 is made up of 13 amino acids. From germline, CDR1 is MNHEY and CDR2 SVGEGT. Deletions cut 4 bases from V and 6 bases from J, with 9 bases between. CDR3: CASSSQPAGELFF. CDR3 DNA: TGTGCCAGCAGTTCCCAACCGGCCGGGGAGCTGTTTTTT.

This clonotype occurred a few times. The V and J genes are TRBV5-4 and TRBJ2-5; D is ambiguous. This CDR3 spans 14 amino acids. From germline, CDR1 is SGHNT and CDR2 YYREEE (reference sequence). Trimming left V 2 bases short and J 1 base short, with 9 bases between. CDR3 in amino acids: CASSLRLSQETQYF. The CDR3 nucleotides are TGTGCCAGCAGCTTAAGGTTGAGCCAAGAGACCCAGTACTTC.

V gene TRBV7-3 combines with J gene TRBJ1-2, with D perhaps matching TRBD1 (5 bases). The CDR3 loop spans 18 amino acids. V was clipped by 2 bases and J by 5 bases, with 24 bases between them. Germline V gene lookup returns CDR1 SGHTA and CDR2 FQGTGA. The CDR3 is CASSLLQPGQGFWYGYTF. The DNA for the CDR3 is TGTGCCAGCAGCTTATTGCAGCCCGGGCAGGGTTTTTGGTATGGCTACACCTTC.